This entry features one T cell receptor beta chain sequence. It has no known antigen specificity. Within one base of it there is no much larger clone, and no base qualities were kept. These data come from a study of T cell repertoires in cytomegalovirus infection (dated by TCRdb to 2018 to 2020). Looking at the study overall: Alongside well-studied HLA-B-restricted epitopes, the peptide stimulations were aimed at recently identified HLA-C-restricted CMV epitopes, whose presentation resists viral immunomodulation. The HLA type of each donor mattered for the analysis, because public TCR beta signatures pointed to carriage of CMV infection along with the matching HLA type. The paper as a whole reports these results and caveats: The ex vivo response was dominated by HLA-C-restricted CMV-specific TCR beta clonotypes, and the single most frequent clonotype in two of eight donors was supplied by these HLA-C-restricted clonotypes. Carriers of CMV infection plus the relevant HLA type were discriminated by the cumulative frequency of public TCR beta family members in the study cohort and in an independent roughly 380-donor cohort.

This specimen's treatment or condition label, per the study, means: in vitro stimulation with specific CMV peptide epitopes to enrich CMV-specific T cells. Measured from the cysteine to the phenylalanine, the CDR3 is 18 residues long. CDR3 DNA is the only sequence kept; it has 54 bases, read in frame from the first base. The germline V end is reduced by 7 bases and the J end by 5 bases; junction bases left unmatched: 20. Looking up the germline V gene yields CDR1 MNHEY and CDR2 SVGEGT. The sample was run on an Illumina HiSeq 1500. TCRdb reworked the public reads: Q25 trimming with fastp, MiXCR clone assembly, productive beta chains retained. Entries that share a CDR3 protein sequence are merged under the most common genes and DNA. This sample comprises approximately 1,000,000 distinct CDR3 sequences, more than 25% of them detected only once. The ten largest clones add up to roughly 13% of the sample.

The receptor comes from a human donor in good health (CMV status not recorded). Some clones in this sample may be carry-over from other donors' samples. This specimen was cultured CD8+ T cells from PBMCs, taken from culture after CMV antigen stimulation. Recombination joined TRBV6-2 or TRBV6-3 with TRBJ1-1, with 9 bases in between that match TRBD1. The DNA is TGTGCCAGCACCGTCCTAGGGGGACAGGGTCCCCCGGGGACTGAAGCTTTCTTT. It codes for CASTVLGGQGPPGTEAFF.